This T cell receptor (beta chain) was recorded in a study of blood T cell repertoires in COVID-19. Study in general: Nucleic acid was either cDNA or gDNA, and it came from T cells, B-cell-depleted T cells, or PBMCs.

All enrollees were roughly 18 to 100 years old and from about 24 US areas. Participants reported their clinical history, and cohort assignment relied on those reports. In the authors' workflow: Estimates of nucleated cell counts were drawn from the amplification of reference gene primers. Libraries were prepared by immunoSEQ multiplex PCR; TCRdb keeps only in-frame clonotypes and omits some of them. The V and J calls and the clone size are those of that table, but D and trimming were determined from the DNA. The sample lists 250,000 to 300,000 clones; approximately 91% were seen once. The CDR3 extends over 13 amino acids. Germline V gene sequence: CDR1 MDHEN, CDR2 SYDVKM. V gave up 5 bases and J gave up 3 bases; unmatched junction bases: 2.

The clonotype was recovered from a woman aged 40 to 55 with acute COVID-19. This chain connects TRBV28 to TRBJ2-3; TRBD1 matches at 7 bases. Sequencing was done on a sample of PBMCs or T cells enriched from blood (not recorded which). CDR3 sequence reads: CASSGQVTDTQYF. The CDR3 region has the DNA TGTGCCAGCAGTGGACAGGTTACAGATACGCAGTATTTT. The whole variable domain, remainder taken from reference TRBV28 and TRBJ2-3, is DVKVTQSSRYLVKRTGEKVFLECVQDMDHENMFWYRQDPGLGLRLIYFSYDVKMKEKGDIPEGYSVSREKKERFSLILESASTNQTSMYLCASSGQVTDTQYFGPGTRLTVL.